This T cell receptor (beta chain) was obtained from a study of CD8 T cells in Susac syndrome. Study outcomes and limitations: The CD4+ T cell repertoires of Susac syndrome were found to show no clonal expansion.

cDNA came from roughly 0.53 to 1 ug RNA primed by random hexamers. Multiplex PCR with immunoSEQ amplified the TCR beta CDR3 across 54 Vbeta and 13 Jbeta. TCRdb reprocessed the immunoSEQ multiplex PCR reads via MiXCR and lists one record per CDR3 protein. Among some 110,000 distinct CDR3 sequences, approximately 96% were seen once, and the ten largest hold over 0.12%. This clonotype was observed a handful of times. Its cognate antigen is unknown. The germline V and J ends were trimmed by 5 bases and 5 bases, with 10 bases remaining between them. The CDR3 contains 13 residues. From germline, CDR1 is SGHTA and CDR2 FQGNSA. CD8+ and CD4+ T cells from blood underwent TCR beta sequencing. Susac syndrome patients met recently defined diagnostic criteria for definite or probable disease.

The source is a human donor with Susac syndrome. The chain is built from TRBV7-2 and TRBJ1-5; perhaps TRBD1 as D (5 bases). Sequences were obtained from CD4+ T cells from PBMCs. CDR3 bases: TGTGCCAGCAGCCCCGCCAGGGATCAGCCCCAGCATTTT. Translation: CASSPARDQPQHF.